Following are 28 T cell receptor beta chains from one sample sequenced in a study of blood T cell repertoires in COVID-19. Data came from immunoSEQ multiplex PCR; TCRdb stores just in-frame clones and leaves some out. The sample carries 200,000 to 250,000 clones, around 84% recorded once. The sequencing input was peripheral blood. The receptors stem from a man under 40 with active or convalescent COVID-19.

The chain links TRBV12-5 to TRBJ2-2; 7 positions match TRBD1. Germline V gives CDR1 LGHNT, CDR2 FRNRAP. With 3 bases clipped from V and 3 bases from J, the junction kept 4 bases outside the gene matches. The CDR3 has 15 amino acids. DNA for the CDR3: TGTGCTAGTGGTTTAGGGGACAGTCACACCGGGGAGCTGTTTTTT. Its protein product is CASGLGDSHTGELFF.

The chain is built from TRBV12-3 or TRBV12-4 and TRBJ1-5; D unclear. V lost 6 bases, J lost 5 bases, and 8 bases lay in between. CDR3 length: 12 amino acids. This chain's CDR3 is CASSYFDQPQHF. The DNA for the CDR3 is TGTGCCAGCAGCTACTTCGATCAGCCCCAGCATTTT.

The chain carries TRBV6-5 and TRBJ2-5; a possible D gene is TRBD2 (7 bases). With 5 bases removed from V and 4 bases from J, the gap between germline ends came to 17 bases. This CDR3 comprises 15 residues. Per germline, CDR1 MNHEY and CDR2 SVGAGI. The CDR3 nucleotides read TGTGCCAGCAGTCCAGTGGGGGGGGGCAGAGAGACCCAGTACTTC. It encodes CASSPVGGGRETQYF.

The genes are TRBV4-2 and TRBJ1-5; 8 nucleotides align to TRBD1. Germline V gene lookup returns CDR1 LGHNA and CDR2 YNFKEQ. V was clipped by 1 base and J by 1 base; unmatched bases: 9. This CDR3 region has 18 residues. The CDR3 nucleotides read TGTGCCAGCAGCCAAGTTTACAGGGGGACTGGGAGCAATCAGCCCCAGCATTTT. Its translation is CASSQVYRGTGSNQPQHF.

The sample holds one count of this clone. The J gene is TRBJ1-2, the V gene TRBV7-2, with TRBD1 matching over 7 bases. The CDR3 has 14 amino acids. The V and J ends lost 5 bases and 6 bases, in that order; junction bases with no gene match: 9. From germline, CDR1 is SGHTA and CDR2 FQGNSA. The CDR3 is CASSGRQGGNGYTF. For the CDR3, the DNA is TGTGCCAGCAGCGGACGACAGGGCGGGAATGGCTACACCTTC.

This chain joins TRBV4-1 and TRBJ2-3; no clear D gene. The CDR3 is 13 residues long. Trimming left V 0 bases short and J 7 bases short, with 8 bases between. Germline V CDR1 and CDR2: MGHRA, YSYEKL. Here the CDR3 reads CASSQEPGYTQYF. The CDR3 bases are TGCGCCAGCAGCCAAGAACCCGGGTATACGCAGTATTTT.

This chain links TRBV7-8 with TRBJ2-5; D remains ambiguous. Between the trimmed V and J ends, which lost 2 bases and 1 base, there was a span of 17 bases. Germline values: CDR1 SGHVS, CDR2 FQNEAQ. The CDR3 covers 17 residues. Written as DNA, the CDR3 is TGTGCCAGCAGCTTAAATCAGGTAGTGGGCAGCCAAGAGACCCAGTACTTC. Translation: CASSLNQVVGSQETQYF. Full variable domain (rest looked up from reference TRBV7-8 and TRBJ2-5): GAGVSQSPRYKVAKRGQDVALRCDPISGHVSLFWYQQALGQGPEFLTYFQNEAQLDKSGLPSDRFFAERPEGSVSTLKIQRTQQEDSAVYLCASSLNQVVGSQETQYFGPGTRLLVL.

The rearrangement links TRBV27 to TRBJ2-7; 10 bases match TRBD1. The trim removed 6 bases at V and 2 bases at J, leaving 7 bases unmatched. The CDR3 loop spans 15 amino acids. CDR1 and CDR2 from the germline V gene are MNHEY and SMNVEV (reference sequence). This CDR3 is CASRPGQGTPYEQYF. CDR3 nucleotides: TGTGCCAGCAGACCGGGACAGGGGACACCCTACGAGCAGTACTTC.

The chain combines TRBV24-1 with TRBJ2-7; D remains ambiguous. V dropped 4 bases and J dropped 3 bases, with 12 bases sitting between them. The CDR3 is 14 amino acids. Germline V gene data show CDR1 as KGHDR and CDR2 as SFDVKD. CDR3 loop: CATSDGSGHYEQYF. CDR3 in DNA: TGTGCCACCAGTGACGGGTCCGGTCACTACGAGCAGTACTTC.

The rearrangement links TRBV11-3 to TRBJ2-1; 9 bases are shared with TRBD1. Germline trimming cut 5 bases from V and 9 bases from J; bases unmatched to any gene: 11. CDR1 and CDR2 (germline): SGHNT, YENEEA. The CDR3 length is 15 residues. CDR3 in DNA: TGTGCCAGCAGCCTTCACCACAGGGGGCTCAGTGAGCAGTTCTTC. Its translation is CASSLHHRGLSEQFF.

The J gene is TRBJ2-1, the V gene TRBV9; D unclear. The CDR3 is 13 residues long. The germline CDR1 and CDR2 sequences are SGDLS and YYNGEE. V was cut by 0 bases and J by 9 bases, with 10 bases left in between. CDR3 sequence (DNA): TGTGCCAGCAGCGTAGATATCTCGGGTGAGCAGTTCTTC. Amino acids: CASSVDISGEQFF.

J is TRBJ2-7 and V is TRBV14; D not certain. The CDR3 runs to 17 residues. Germline V gives CDR1 SGHDN, CDR2 FVKESK. Trimming took off 6 bases at V and 0 bases at J, with 21 bases between the two ends. DNA of the CDR3: TGTGCCAGCAGTCGCCCCAGAAATTTTTCGTTCTCCTACGAGCAGTACTTC. Residues: CASSRPRNFSFSYEQYF.

In nucleotides, the CDR3 is TGTGCCAGCAGCTTATGGCCCGGGGAGCTGTTTTTT. It specifies CASSLWPGELFF. This chain joins TRBV7-2 and TRBJ2-2; D unclear. The V and J ends lost 2 bases and 6 bases respectively, with 4 bases between them. The CDR3 has 12 residues. CDR1 SGHTA and CDR2 FQGNSA come from the germline V gene.

The chain combines TRBV7-6 with TRBJ1-6, with TRBD1 as a possible D gene (5 bases). This CDR3 has 16 amino acids. The ends were cut back, 2 bases at V and 5 bases at J, with 13 bases in the middle. Germline CDR1 SGHVS, CDR2 FNYEAQ. The CDR3 DNA sequence: TGTGCCAGCAGCTTAAGCGGGCAGGGCGATAATTCACCCCTCCACTTT. This sequence encodes CASSLSGQGDNSPLHF.

The chain combines TRBV3-1 (or the pseudogene TRBV3-2) with TRBJ2-1; TRBD1 matches at 8 bases. The trim removed 1 base at V and 15 bases at J, leaving 5 bases unmatched. Per germline, CDR1 LGHDT and CDR2 YNNKEL (reference sequence). The CDR3 is 12 amino acids. For the CDR3, the DNA is TGTGCCAGCAGCCAAGGCCGGACAGGGCCGTTCTTC. Amino acids: CASSQGRTGPFF.

The rearrangement links TRBV13 to TRBJ1-6, with 7 bases matching TRBD1. Losses at the gene ends were 2 bases for V and 13 bases for J; bases not matched to a gene: 11. This CDR3 has 15 amino acids. Per germline, CDR1 PRHDT and CDR2 FYEKMQ (reference sequence). For the CDR3, the DNA is TGTGCCAGCAGCTTAAAGGACAGGTACGGATCGCCCCTCCACTTT. Translating gives CASSLKDRYGSPLHF. Drawing the rest from reference TRBV13 and TRBJ1-6, the complete variable domain is AAGVIQSPRHLIKEKRETATLKCYPIPRHDTVYWYQQGPGQDPQFLISFYEKMQSDKGSIPDRFSAQQFSDYHSELNMSSLELGDSALYFCASSLKDRYGSPLHFGNGTRLTVT.

The chain carries TRBV28 and TRBJ1-6; D perhaps matches TRBD1 (5 bases). This CDR3 is built from 17 residues. The germline CDR1 and CDR2 sequences are MDHEN and SYDVKM. Trimming pared 3 bases from V and 3 bases from J, leaving 15 bases between. The CDR3 sequence is CASSLGLTVIYNSPLHF. Written as DNA, the CDR3 is TGTGCCAGCAGTTTGGGGTTGACAGTTATCTATAATTCACCCCTCCACTTT.

This clone has just one count. CDR3 loop: CASSYSAGADYEQYF. The CDR3 DNA sequence: TGTGCCAGCAGTTACTCGGCAGGGGCGGACTACGAGCAGTACTTC. This chain connects TRBV6-5 to TRBJ2-7, with D possibly matching TRBD1 (6 bases). The CDR3 is made up of 15 amino acids. V gave up 0 bases and J gave up 3 bases, with 12 bases separating them. Germline loops: CDR1 MNHEY, CDR2 SVGAGI.

CDR3 DNA sequence: TGTGCCAGCTCACGGCAGGGCCAAGTGAGCACCGGGGAGCTGTTTTTT. It encodes CASSRQGQVSTGELFF. The V call is TRBV18, the J call TRBJ2-2, with a possible D match to TRBD1 (5 bases). Germline V CDR1 and CDR2: KGHSH, LQKENI. The ends were cut back, 4 bases at V and 4 bases at J, with 16 bases in the middle. There are 16 residues in the CDR3.

The chain links TRBV28 to TRBJ2-7, with 9 bases that match TRBD2. The CDR3 consists of 15 residues. Germline CDR1 and CDR2: MDHEN and SYDVKM. The junction had 11 bases not matched to a gene; V was cut back by 7 bases and J by 4 bases. CDR3 sequence (DNA): TGTGCCAGCATCTCACCCCCAGCGGGAGGTTACGAGCAGTACTTC. Translated: CASISPPAGGYEQYF.

The chain joins TRBV19 to TRBJ1-1, with D perhaps matching TRBD1 (5 bases). Germline V gene data show CDR1 as LNHDA and CDR2 as SQIVND (reference sequence). V lost 2 bases to trimming and J lost 4 bases, with 11 bases between them. This CDR3 spans 14 amino acids. CDR3 residues: CASSIIGAPTEAFF. The CDR3 DNA follows: TGTGCCAGTAGTATAATAGGGGCACCCACTGAAGCTTTCTTT. Combining the CDR3 with reference TRBV19 and TRBJ1-1 gives the whole variable domain DGGITQSPKYLFRKEGQNVTLSCEQNLNHDAMYWYRQDPGQGLRLIYYSQIVNDFQKGDIAEGYSVSREKKESFPLTVTSAQKNPTAFYLCASSIIGAPTEAFFGQGTRLTVV.

This clone was counted between two and nine times. The J gene is TRBJ2-1, the V gene TRBV19; maybe TRBD1 (6 bases). The CDR3 has 16 residues. Per the germline V gene, CDR1 is LNHDA and CDR2 is SQIVND (reference sequence). Trimming took off 3 bases at V and 9 bases at J, with 21 bases between the two ends. Here the CDR3 reads CASSMEAGAVQSEQFF. DNA for the CDR3: TGTGCCAGTAGTATGGAGGCAGGGGCAGTACAAAGTGAGCAGTTCTTC.

The chain combines TRBV30 with TRBJ2-3, with D maybe TRBD1 (5 bases). The V end was cut by 5 bases, the J end by 0 bases, with 15 bases between. CDR3 length equals 15 residues. The germline CDR1 and CDR2 sequences are GTSNPN and SVGIG (reference sequence). The CDR3 DNA sequence: TGTGCCTGGGTCCCGACAGTTTCTAGCACAGATACGCAGTATTTT. This encodes CAWVPTVSSTDTQYF.

The gene calls are TRBV5-4 and TRBJ2-2, with 8 nucleotides matching TRBD1. CDR1 and CDR2 (germline): SGHNT, YYREEE (reference sequence). The CDR3 is 15 amino acids. V lost 6 bases and J lost 4; bases outside the gene matches: 8. The CDR3 sequence: CASTDRGKTTGELFF. In nucleotides, the CDR3 is TGTGCCAGCACAGACAGGGGCAAGACCACCGGGGAGCTGTTTTTT.

The genes are TRBV2 and TRBJ1-2, with 7 bases that match TRBD1. The CDR3 runs 14 residues. V shed 6 bases, J shed 4 bases, and the junction held 8 bases outside the gene matches. The V gene's germline CDR1 is SNHLY and CDR2 FYNNEI. The CDR3: CASSLDRDSYGYTF. The CDR3 DNA follows: TGTGCCAGCAGCCTCGACAGGGACTCCTATGGCTACACCTTC. The complete variable domain, with remaining parts taken from reference TRBV2 and TRBJ1-2, reads EPEVTQTPSHQVTQMGQEVILRCVPISNHLYFYWYRQILGQKVEFLVSFYNNEISEKSEIFDDQFSVERPDGSNFTLKIRSTKLEDSAMYFCASSLDRDSYGYTFGSGTRLTVV.

The chain recombines TRBV6-2 or TRBV6-3 with TRBJ1-6, with no clear D. This CDR3 spans 16 amino acids. The germline V gene encodes CDR1 MNHEY and CDR2 SVGEGT. Trimming stripped 2 bases from V and 0 bases from J, with 8 bases between. For the CDR3, the DNA is TGTGCCAGCAGTTACGGTTCTATCTCCTATAATTCACCCCTCCACTTT. Translated, it gives CASSYGSISYNSPLHF.

The gene calls are TRBV4-1 and TRBJ1-5; D is perhaps TRBD1 (5 bases). Germline V lookup: CDR1 MGHRA, CDR2 YSYEKL. V was clipped by 4 bases and J by 9 bases, with 13 bases between them. The CDR3 consists of 13 residues. DNA for the CDR3: TGCGCCAGCAGCCGGGGACTGACACCGCCCCAGCATTTT. Translating gives CASSRGLTPPQHF.

The gene calls are TRBV9 and TRBJ2-3, with 8 bases that match TRBD2. V dropped 0 bases and J dropped 2; count of bases not matched to a gene: 5. The CDR3 length is 16 residues. CDR1 SGDLS and CDR2 YYNGEE come from the germline V gene. CDR3 residues: CASSVEGGGTTDTQYF. CDR3 bases: TGTGCCAGCAGCGTAGAGGGCGGGGGGACCACAGATACGCAGTATTTT.